The T cell receptor beta chain described here comes from a study of T cell responses to AZD1222 COVID-19 vaccine. Study conclusions and caveats: Baseline seropositivity occurred in only 5 to 7 AZD1222 recipients.

Libraries were prepared by immunoSEQ multiplex PCR; TCRdb keeps only in-frame clonotypes and omits some of them. The repertoire has about 150,000 clones, about 90% of them found once; the top ten carry 5%. For this clone: What it binds is unknown.

Unmatched junction bases numbered 10, after V lost 3 bases and J lost 5 bases. Germline CDR1 is LNHDA and CDR2 is SQIVND (reference sequence). This CDR3 region has 15 residues. The receptor was derived from an adult in good health. The chain recombines TRBV19 with TRBJ2-7; TRBD2 matches 7 bases. The specimen was peripheral blood, collected on day 0 of AZD1222 vaccination. Here the CDR3 DNA reads TGTGCCAGTAGTATTATTGCGGGAGTATGGAACGAGCAGTACTTC. This gives the protein CASSIIAGVWNEQYF.